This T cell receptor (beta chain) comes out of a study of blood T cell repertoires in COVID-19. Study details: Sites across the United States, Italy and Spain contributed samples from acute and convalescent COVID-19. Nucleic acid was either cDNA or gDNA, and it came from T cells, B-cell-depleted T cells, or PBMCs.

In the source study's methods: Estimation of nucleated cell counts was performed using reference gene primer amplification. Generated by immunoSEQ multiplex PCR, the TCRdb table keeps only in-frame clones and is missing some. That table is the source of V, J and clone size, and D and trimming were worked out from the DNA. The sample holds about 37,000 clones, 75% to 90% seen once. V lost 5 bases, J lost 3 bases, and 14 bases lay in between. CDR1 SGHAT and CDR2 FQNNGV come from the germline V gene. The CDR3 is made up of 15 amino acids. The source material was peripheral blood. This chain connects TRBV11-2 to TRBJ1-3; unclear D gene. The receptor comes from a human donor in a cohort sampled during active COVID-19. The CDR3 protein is CASSPTGKYGNTIYF. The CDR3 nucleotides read TGTGCCAGCAGCCCGACTGGAAAGTATGGAAACACCATATATTTT.